Sequencing of this T cell receptor beta chain was carried out in a study of radiotherapy plus CTLA-4 blockade in lung cancer. Sequenced by immunoSEQ multiplex PCR; TCRdb stores in-frame clones only, minus some. The sample lists around 95,000 clones; about four fifths were seen once. The sample was peripheral blood, taken from a patient treated with radiotherapy plus ipilimumab. This sequence originates from a human donor with non-small cell lung cancer who had stable disease on radiotherapy plus ipilimumab.

CDR3 in DNA: TGTGCCAGCAGTCTGTTGACTAGCGGAGATACGCAGTATTTT. Residues: CASSLLTSGDTQYF. The chain is built from TRBV2 and TRBJ2-3, with 9 bases fitting TRBD2. CDR1 is SNHLY, CDR2 FYNNEI, per germline. The trim removed 5 bases at V and 5 bases at J, leaving 5 bases unmatched. CDR3 length: 14 amino acids.